A single sample is the source of the 14 T cell receptor beta chains below, sequenced in a study of T-cell reconstitution after alpha-beta-depleted transplantation in children. During its preparation, the TCRbeta library received unique molecular identifiers. TCRdb analysed the PCR reads with MiXCR anew, one entry per CDR3 protein. The sample has some 830,000 distinct CDR3 sequences, around 15% seen once. The sample here was PBMCs, mostly from graft donor cells, taken 360 days after TCRalphabeta/CD19-depleted stem cell transplant. The receptors stem from a male patient aged 5 to 17 who had a stem cell transplant for acute lymphoblastic leukemia, so the T cells may come from the graft donor.

At least ten counts were recorded for this clonotype. The chain joins TRBV12-3 or TRBV12-4 to TRBJ2-2, with D possibly matching TRBD2 (5 bases). Trimming removed 5 bases at V and 7 bases at J, with 11 bases between. The CDR3 has 13 amino acids. CDR3 DNA sequence: TGTGCCAGCAGTACCCTGGGAGTCGGGGAGCTGTTTTTT. Translated: CASSTLGVGELFF.

This clonotype was seen a few times. CDR3: CASSLRYRQMTYEQYF. CDR3 DNA: TGTGCCAGCAGCTTACGGTACAGACAGATGACCTACGAGCAGTACTTC. This chain links TRBV7-8 with TRBJ2-7; D is perhaps TRBD1 (5 bases). CDR3 length: 16 amino acids. Trimming removed 2 bases at V and 2 bases at J, with 16 bases between. CDR1 is SGHVS and CDR2 is FQNEAQ in the germline V gene.

J is TRBJ2-1 and V is TRBV6-2 or TRBV6-3; 12 positions match TRBD2. J was trimmed by 4 bases and V by 7 bases; bases with no gene match: 11. The CDR3 has 17 residues. The germline gives CDR1 MNHEY, CDR2 SVGEGT. The CDR3 DNA sequence: TGTGCCAGCAAGATACTCTCCGGGACTAGCGGGTACAATGAGCAGTTCTTC. It is translated as CASKILSGTSGYNEQFF.

In regard to this clonotype: A read error is possible here, since a much larger clone lies one base away. This chain connects TRBV6-1 to TRBJ1-1; no definite D call. V shed 6 bases and J shed 0 bases, with 5 bases lying between them. Germline V gene sequence: CDR1 MNHNS, CDR2 SASEGT. The CDR3 is 12 amino acids. The CDR3 nucleotides read TGTGCCAGCAGAGCCATGAACACTGAAGCTTTCTTT. Residues: CASRAMNTEAFF.

In its sample, this clonotype was seen many times. The chain carries TRBV7-9 and TRBJ1-6; D gene uncertain. Germline V gives CDR1 SEHNR, CDR2 FQNEAQ (reference sequence). V lost 5 bases, J lost 0 bases, and 8 bases lay in between. The CDR3 spans 15 residues. The CDR3 region is CASSPLGSYNSPLHF. DNA of the CDR3: TGTGCCAGCAGCCCACTTGGCTCCTATAATTCACCCCTCCACTTT.

This clonotype was observed a handful of times. The genes are TRBV10-3 and TRBJ2-1, with 7 bases identical to TRBD2. Germline V gene sequence: CDR1 ENHRY, CDR2 SYGVKD. With 4 bases clipped from V and 7 bases from J, the junction kept 13 bases outside the gene matches. The CDR3 has 16 amino acids. This chain's CDR3 is CAISGWGSGFSNEQFF. Written as DNA, the CDR3 is TGTGCCATCAGTGGCTGGGGTAGCGGGTTCTCTAATGAGCAGTTCTTC.

The chain couples TRBV13 to TRBJ2-7, with TRBD2 identical over 8 bases. The trim removed 3 bases at V and 3 bases at J, leaving 10 bases unmatched. The CDR3 runs 16 residues. Germline V gene sequence: CDR1 PRHDT, CDR2 FYEKMQ (reference sequence). CDR3 sequence (DNA): TGTGCCAGCAGCTTTGTAGTTTGGCTAGCGGGCTACGAGCAGTACTTC. Its translation: CASSFVVWLAGYEQYF.

This clonotype turned up a few times. The V call is TRBV4-2, the J call TRBJ2-1, with TRBD2 identical over 9 bases. Looked up from germline, CDR1 is LGHNA and CDR2 is YNFKEQ. V shed 11 bases and J 8 bases; nucleotides not matched to a gene: 13. There are 14 residues in the CDR3. The CDR3 reads CARVEREVGDEQFF. DNA for the CDR3: TGTGCCCGCGTGGAGCGGGAGGTAGGGGATGAGCAGTTCTTC.

The V and J genes are TRBV7-2 and TRBJ2-1; a weak D match, TRBD2 (6 bases). The V gene's germline CDR1 is SGHTA and CDR2 FQGNSA. The CDR3 is 19 amino acids. V was clipped by 2 bases and J by 3 bases, with 23 bases between them. In DNA, the CDR3 is TGTGCCAGCAGCTTATTAAACTGGCTAGCGCACATACTCTACAATGAGCAGTTCTTC. Translating gives CASSLLNWLAHILYNEQFF.

V gene TRBV3-1 combines with J gene TRBJ2-1; tentatively, D is TRBD2 (6 bases). Trimming shortened V by 4 bases and J by 0 bases, and 13 bases separated the two germline ends. The germline V gene has CDR1 LGHDT and CDR2 YNNKEL (reference sequence). CDR3 length equals 16 residues. This chain's CDR3 is CASSRGTSSSYNEQFF. DNA for the CDR3: TGTGCCAGCAGCCGGGGGACTTCTAGCTCCTACAATGAGCAGTTCTTC.

This sequence joins TRBV7-3 and TRBJ2-3; 9 bases match TRBD2. V shed 5 bases and J 1 base; nucleotides not matched to a gene: 10. Per germline, CDR1 SGHTA and CDR2 FQGTGA. The CDR3 runs to 17 residues. The CDR3 sequence is CASSIAGTSKGTDTQYF. The CDR3 DNA is TGTGCCAGCAGCATTGCCGGGACTAGCAAAGGCACAGATACGCAGTATTTT.

The chain joins TRBV3-1 to TRBJ2-7; TRBD2 aligns across 9 bases. Germline CDR1 is LGHDT and CDR2 is YNNKEL (reference sequence). The CDR3 runs 15 residues. Losses at the gene ends were 0 bases for V and 3 bases for J; bases not matched to a gene: 3. The CDR3 nucleotides read TGTGCCAGCAGCCAAGAATCTAGCGGGATCTACGAGCAGTACTTC. It specifies CASSQESSGIYEQYF.

The chain employs TRBV11-2 and TRBJ2-3; D is possibly TRBD2 (6 bases). The germline V gene encodes CDR1 SGHAT and CDR2 FQNNGV. The CDR3 loop spans 17 amino acids. Trimming stripped 2 bases from V and 2 bases from J, with 17 bases between. Here the CDR3 reads CASSLFQRVGPTDTQYF. CDR3 sequence (DNA): TGTGCCAGCAGCTTATTCCAGCGGGTGGGACCCACAGATACGCAGTATTTT.

This clonotype was found a few times. The V and J genes are TRBV28 and TRBJ2-7, with 12 bases aligning to TRBD2. The CDR3 extends over 18 amino acids. The V gene's germline CDR1 is MDHEN and CDR2 SYDVKM. With 3 bases clipped from V and 5 bases from J, the junction kept 14 bases outside the gene matches. CDR3 sequence: CASSLGIRKTSGRNEQYF. CDR3 bases: TGTGCCAGCAGTTTGGGGATTAGGAAAACTAGCGGGAGGAACGAGCAGTACTTC.